Listed below are T cell receptor beta chains from one sample, sequenced in a study of blood T cell repertoires in COVID-19. The method was immunoSEQ multiplex PCR; TCRdb's version includes in-frame clones alone and lacks a portion of them. Of 250,000 to 350,000 clones listed, roughly 87% are singletons. The sequencing sample was made of peripheral blood. The receptors originated from a man between 18 and 35 years old with active or convalescent COVID-19. Each CDR3 is given with its conserved first and last residue. The D gene is left open where the match is weak. The size entry is marked missing in some rows and otherwise reads once, few, many or a size class.

j_call d_call v_call clone_size cdr3_aa cdr3_nt
TRBJ2-1 - TRBV19 - CASSNTGGTGGEQFF TGTGCCAGTAGTAATACGGGGGGCACCGGGGGTGAGCAGTTCTTC
TRBJ2-7 - TRBV7-8 - CASSLGRRGSYEQYF TGTGCCAGCAGCTTAGGTCGCAGGGGAAGTTACGAGCAGTACTTC
TRBJ2-7 TRBD1 TRBV25-1 - CASSVSGTGGYEQYF TGTGCCAGCAGTGTTTCCGGGACAGGGGGCTACGAGCAGTACTTC
TRBJ2-5 TRBD2 TRBV7-3 - CASSLIAGGRETQYF TGTGCCAGCAGCTTAATAGCGGGAGGTCGGGAGACCCAGTACTTC
TRBJ1-2 TRBD1 TRBV4-1 - CASSQYRQGATNYGYTF TGCGCCAGCAGCCAATACAGACAGGGGGCAACTAACTATGGCTACACCTTC
TRBJ2-1 TRBD2 TRBV6-1 - CASSDFRGRPYNEQFF TGTGCCAGCAGTGATTTTCGCGGGAGGCCCTACAATGAGCAGTTCTTC
TRBJ2-7 TRBD1 TRBV29-1 - CSVGWIQGAHEQYF TGCAGCGTCGGCTGGATACAGGGGGCCCACGAGCAGTACTTC
TRBJ1-1 TRBD1 TRBV11-2 - CASSLVPGGTEAFF TGTGCCAGCAGCTTAGTTCCAGGGGGCACTGAAGCTTTCTTT
TRBJ1-5 - TRBV4-3 - CASSQDTVSNQPQHF TGCGCCAGCAGCCAAGATACAGTTAGCAATCAGCCCCAGCATTTT
TRBJ2-1 TRBD2 TRBV3-1/TRBV3-2 - CASSQAPTSGEIYNEQFF TGTGCCAGCAGCCAAGCGCCCACTAGCGGGGAGATCTACAATGAGCAGTTCTTC
TRBJ1-2 - TRBV28 - CASSTGWNYGYTF TGTGCCAGCAGCACAGGGTGGAACTATGGCTACACCTTC
TRBJ2-3 TRBD2 TRBV7-3 - CASSLRQNPGLESTDTQYF TGTGCCAGCAGCTTAAGGCAGAACCCGGGACTAGAGAGCACAGATACGCAGTATTTT
TRBJ1-4 - TRBV7-8 - CASSGGLFATNEKLFF TGTGCCAGCAGCGGAGGACTCTTTGCAACTAATGAAAAACTGTTTTTT
TRBJ1-1 - TRBV2 - CAPQGNTEAFF TGTGCTCCCCAGGGGAACACTGAAGCTTTCTTT
TRBJ1-1 - TRBV6-6 - CASRQQGSGTEAFF TGTGCCAGCAGGCAACAGGGTTCGGGCACTGAAGCTTTCTTT
TRBJ2-2 - TRBV10-3 - CAISDLWADRRTGELFF TGTGCCATCAGTGATTTGTGGGCCGACCGACGGACCGGGGAGCTGTTTTTT
TRBJ1-2 - TRBV7-9 once CASSHLGPGRGYTF TGTGCCAGCAGCCACTTGGGGCCTGGGCGTGGCTACACCTTC
TRBJ1-5 - TRBV5-1 - CASSFEGDQPQHF TGCGCCAGCAGCTTTGAAGGGGATCAGCCCCAGCATTTT
TRBJ1-1 - TRBV28 once CASSQSGAPAFF TGTGCCAGCAGCCAATCAGGGGCGCCGGCTTTCTTT
TRBJ2-2 - TRBV12-3/TRBV12-4 - CASKQVSGELFF TGTGCCAGCAAGCAGGTATCCGGGGAGCTGTTTTTT
TRBJ2-3 TRBD2 TRBV5-1 - CASSLELAGGSVTDTQYF TGCGCCAGCAGCTTGGAGCTAGCGGGAGGGTCTGTCACAGATACGCAGTATTTT
TRBJ1-2 - TRBV12-2 - CASRLLETGLDYGYTF TGTGCAAGTCGGCTTCTCGAGACAGGTCTGGACTATGGCTACACCTTC
TRBJ1-3 - TRBV7-8 - CASTLRRGSSTIYF TGTGCCAGCACCCTTCGAAGGGGATCGAGCACCATATATTTT
TRBJ2-7 TRBD2 TRBV7-3 - CASSLKAGVYEQYF TGTGCCAGCAGCTTAAAGGCGGGAGTTTACGAGCAGTACTTC
TRBJ1-1 - TRBV28 once CASSLGGRTEAFF TGTGCCAGCAGTTTGGGTGGGAGAACTGAAGCTTTCTTT
TRBJ2-1 TRBD2 TRBV29-1 - CSVQGLAGGKYNEQFF TGCAGCGTACAGGGACTAGCGGGGGGGAAGTACAATGAGCAGTTCTTC
TRBJ1-5 - TRBV5-5 - CASSFGTPYSNQPQHF TGTGCCAGCAGCTTTGGGACACCTTATAGCAATCAGCCCCAGCATTTT
TRBJ1-2 TRBD1 TRBV27 - CASSQGAGYTF TGTGCCAGCAGTCAGGGGGCTGGCTACACCTTC
TRBJ1-2 TRBD1 TRBV7-2 - CASRSPGTALYGYTF TGTGCCAGCAGATCTCCCGGGACAGCCCTTTATGGCTACACCTTC
TRBJ2-3 - TRBV5-1 - CASSLDGSLTDTQYF TGCGCCAGCAGCTTGGATGGCAGTCTCACAGATACGCAGTATTTT
TRBJ2-3 TRBD2 TRBV28 - CASSLLLLAGNTDTQYF TGTGCCAGCAGTTTATTATTACTAGCGGGGAACACAGATACGCAGTATTTT
TRBJ2-7 TRBD1 TRBV24-1 - CATSDPHRGAYEQYF TGTGCCACCAGTGATCCGCACAGGGGAGCCTACGAGCAGTACTTC
TRBJ2-7 - TRBV19 - CASSPTGWVSYEQYF TGTGCCAGTAGTCCAACAGGGTGGGTATCCTACGAGCAGTACTTC
TRBJ2-5 - TRBV25-1 - CASSEGQILETQYF TGTGCCAGCAGTGAAGGACAGATCCTTGAGACCCAGTACTTC
TRBJ1-6 - TRBV27 - CASSLSRGDSPLHF TGTGCCAGCAGTTTATCCAGGGGTGATTCACCCCTCCACTTT
TRBJ2-7 - TRBV4-1 once CASSQAVSSHGAYEQYF TGCGCCAGCAGCCAAGCGGTTAGTAGTCACGGTGCCTACGAGCAGTACTTC
TRBJ1-5 - TRBV3-1/TRBV3-2 - CASSQGNGYPQPQHF TGTGCCAGCAGCCAAGGTAACGGTTATCCACAGCCCCAGCATTTT
TRBJ1-6 - TRBV5-4 - CASSLRGYNSPLHF TGTGCCAGCAGCTTAAGGGGATATAATTCACCCCTCCACTTT
TRBJ1-4 - TRBV30 - CAWTPPGDVEKLFF TGTGCCTGGACCCCTCCGGGGGACGTCGAAAAACTGTTTTTT
TRBJ2-5 - TRBV5-1 - CASSLRGLGGYQETQYF TGCGCCAGCAGCTTGCGGGGCTTAGGAGGGTACCAAGAGACCCAGTACTTC
TRBJ2-5 TRBD2 TRBV5-1 - CASSLVPAGGQETQYF TGCGCCAGCAGCTTGGTTCCAGCGGGGGGTCAAGAGACCCAGTACTTC
TRBJ2-7 TRBD1 TRBV7-2 - CASSPPKEGDRAYEQYF TGTGCCAGCAGCCCCCCAAAAGAGGGGGACAGGGCCTACGAGCAGTACTTC
TRBJ2-1 TRBD2 TRBV19 - CASSGFSGGEQFF TGTGCCAGTAGTGGATTCTCGGGGGGTGAGCAGTTCTTC
TRBJ1-6 - TRBV28 - CASSLGPGRGSPLHF TGTGCCAGCAGTTTGGGTCCCGGAAGAGGTTCACCCCTCCACTTT
TRBJ1-1 - TRBV2 - CASSEVAGNTEAFF TGTGCCAGCAGTGAAGTTGCGGGGAACACTGAAGCTTTCTTT
TRBJ1-3 - TRBV18 few CASSAFRDSGNTIYF TGTGCCAGCTCGGCATTCCGTGACTCTGGAAACACCATATATTTT
TRBJ1-6 - TRBV5-1 - CASTSQGPYNSPLHF TGCGCCAGCACCTCCCAGGGGCCCTATAATTCACCCCTCCACTTT
TRBJ2-3 - TRBV29-1 once CSVESSGSTDTQYF TGCAGCGTTGAATCCAGCGGGAGCACAGATACGCAGTATTTT
TRBJ2-6 TRBD1 TRBV5-1 once CASSLSPQGSSGANVLTF TGCGCCAGCAGCTTGTCCCCACAGGGGAGCTCTGGGGCCAACGTCCTGACTTTC
TRBJ2-7 - TRBV4-1 - CASSREAGQYSPYEQYF TGCGCCAGCAGCCGAGAAGCTGGGCAGTACTCCCCGTACGAGCAGTACTTC
TRBJ1-3 - TRBV11-2 - CASSFGGISGNTIYF TGTGCCAGCAGCTTCGGGGGGATCTCTGGAAACACCATATATTTT
TRBJ2-3 TRBD2 TRBV4-1 - CASSPTSGVSTDTQYF TGCGCCAGCAGCCCCACTAGCGGGGTAAGCACAGATACGCAGTATTTT
TRBJ2-7 TRBD2 TRBV9 - CASTPGGNSYEQYF TGTGCCAGCACCCCCGGGGGGAACTCCTACGAGCAGTACTTC
TRBJ1-6 - TRBV6-2/TRBV6-3 - CASSPQGISDSPLHF TGTGCCAGCAGTCCGCAGGGGATTTCGGATTCACCCCTCCACTTT
TRBJ1-5 - TRBV4-1 - CASSQERGRDSNQPQHF TGCGCCAGCAGCCAAGAACGCGGCAGGGATAGCAATCAGCCCCAGCATTTT
TRBJ1-2 - TRBV28 - CASSLNSYGYTF TGTGCCAGCAGTTTAAACAGCTATGGCTACACCTTC
TRBJ1-1 - TRBV19 - CASSIRSGLNTEAFF TGTGCCAGTAGTATTCGATCAGGGTTGAACACTGAAGCTTTCTTT